The entry that follows covers one T cell receptor (beta chain) sequence. This clone was found a few times. It has no known antigen specificity. Nothing much larger sits one base from this clone, and base qualities are not available. The data stem from a study of beta chain features in type 1 diabetes (dated by TCRdb to about 2018). Looking at the study overall: Mean age, gender distribution, total cell number and subset yield did not differ between patients and healthy donors. The study compared TCRB repertoires of sorted circulating CD4+ T cell subsets between recently diagnosed type 1 diabetes patients and matched healthy donors. Across all samples, around 99 million sorted cells were examined, and cell number per subset correlated strongly with RNA yield. Naive and central memory subsets were obtained from all 28 donors, but regulatory and stem cell-like memory subsets were isolated from only 8 patients and 8 healthy donors. General study outcomes and caveats: A moderate but significant shortening of TCRB CDR3 length was observed in type 1 diabetes patients in all four CD4+ subsets. Because cDNA was sequenced instead of genomic DNA, highly expressing activated cells could be over-represented, though the groups showed no difference in activation or CD3 levels. Patients with type 1 diabetes made fewer insertions and deleted more nucleotides at VDJ recombination sites, implying thymic rearrangement abnormalities. Naive, central memory and regulatory TCRB repertoires appeared more similar among patients than among healthy donors. HLA sub-analyses involved small numbers of individuals, so any influence of HLA type on TCRB rearrangement remained unresolved. Shorter templates might have been favored by PCR, but patient and control samples were amplified and corrected together, so both groups would have been affected equally by any skew.

All of the isolated RNA was reverse transcribed with the High Capacity cDNA Reverse Transcription Kit, so expressed TCRB transcripts were sequenced. Deep immunoSEQ sequencing was performed on naive, central memory and regulatory T cell samples, with an average of around 3.5 million total reads per sample. Sorted cells were lysed in RLT buffer, and RNA was extracted using DNase-treated RNeasy Micro or Mini kits according to cell number. Each cell subset was processed on its own to prevent cross-contamination, while patient and healthy donor samples were processed together. The immunoSEQ multiplex PCR was used to amplify TCRB sequences from cDNA, yielding 87-bp fragments that span the CDR3 region. Amplicons were sequenced on the Illumina HiSeq platform. In the authors' own workflow: Synthetic template baselines were used to correct PCR bias computationally, reads within Hamming distance 2 were collapsed together, and singletons that could not be merged were discarded. Reads were aligned to IMGT to assign V, D and J genes, CDR3 length, and insertions or deletions at six rearrangement sites. Within each subset, clonotype counts were normalized to sorted cell number, and only after that were true diversity and Gini coefficients computed with the tcR R package. The overlap coefficient, calculated on TCRB nucleotide sequences, was used to quantify repertoire sharing. Held by TCRdb, this immuneACCESS table contains in-frame sequences only and omits some clones. Under half of the omission traces to an unresolved V gene where checked; the cause of the rest is unknown. V and J calls and clone size are those listed in that table; D and trimming were worked out from the DNA. In all, the sample holds approximately 170,000 clones, and almost 8% of those were seen once. The ten largest make up 0.5% of the sample.

Each donor gave one peripheral blood draw, approximately 120 mL on average, collected into heparinised tubes. A BD FACSAria II was used to sort naive, central memory, regulatory and stem cell-like memory CD4+ T cells with a panel that included CD45RO, CCR7, CD25, CD127, CD95 and CD27. Purity was above 95% for every sorted population. Right away, PBMCs were isolated by Lymphoprep density gradient centrifugation and were stained directly, with no culture step. Samples were stained and sorted in pairs, with one healthy donor and one patient per experiment, so that batch effects were minimized. The material sequenced was central memory CD4+ T cells from blood. This TCR was recovered from a man between 18 and 35 years old with type 1 diabetes.

Here the CDR3 is given as CASRQDSNQPQHF. At the DNA level, the sequence is TGTGCCAGCCGACAGGATAGCAATCAGCCCCAGCATTTT. Recombination connected TRBV2 to TRBJ1-5; TRBD1 is a possible D gene, resting on 6 matching bases. The CDR3 spans 13 residues, from the cysteine through the phenylalanine. Solely the CDR3 DNA is kept, with 39 bases framed from the first base. V sheds 8 bases and J sheds 0 bases, leaving 8 bases between their ends. As encoded in the germline V gene, CDR1 is SNHLY while CDR2 is FYNNEI.